This entry lists 10 T cell receptor beta chains sequenced from one sample in a study of T cell changes during pregnancy in multiple sclerosis. Generated by immunoSEQ multiplex PCR, the TCRdb table keeps only in-frame clones and is missing some. The sample lists around 100,000 clones, about 90% occurring once. Sequencing used peripheral blood, obtained after pregnancy. Receptor source: a female donor with multiple sclerosis, enrolled in a pregnancy study.

V is TRBV10-1 and J is TRBJ2-7, with a weak D call TRBD1 (5 bases). Germline loops: CDR1 WNHNN, CDR2 SYGVQD (reference sequence). Trimming took off 11 bases at V and 6 bases at J, with 23 bases between the two ends. CDR3 size: 14 residues. This CDR3 reads CAGNKDTGGGEQYF. CDR3 coding DNA: TGCGCCGGGAACAAGGACACCGGCGGTGGCGAGCAGTACTTC.

The chain has TRBV4-2 and TRBJ1-1; D gene unclear. The CDR3 totals 16 residues. Germline loops: CDR1 LGHNA, CDR2 YNFKEQ. Trimming took 0 bases from V and 4 from J, leaving 15 bases between them. CDR3 residues: CASSQEPGALGTEAFF. The CDR3 DNA reads as TGTGCCAGCAGCCAAGAGCCTGGAGCTCTGGGCACTGAAGCTTTCTTT.

This clone came up once. This sequence joins TRBV30 and TRBJ2-5; the D gene is possibly TRBD1 (5 bases). The V gene lost 3 bases and the J gene lost 10 bases, with 12 bases spanning the gap. The CDR3 totals 11 residues. The V gene's germline CDR1 is GTSNPN and CDR2 SVGIG (reference sequence). The CDR3 loop reads CAWSVDSFQYF. The CDR3 nucleotides read TGTGCCTGGAGCGTCGACAGCTTCCAGTACTTC.

This clone was found many times. The gene calls are TRBV4-2 and TRBJ2-7; perhaps TRBD2 as D (5 bases). Germline V gives CDR1 LGHNA, CDR2 YNFKEQ. Trimming took 0 bases from V and 0 from J, leaving 15 bases between them. The CDR3 has 17 amino acids. CDR3 nucleotide sequence: TGTGCCAGCAGCCAAGATAATCGGACTGCCTTCTCCTACGAGCAGTACTTC. This encodes CASSQDNRTAFSYEQYF.

V is TRBV7-2 and J is TRBJ2-7; D gene unclear. This CDR3 is 12 amino acids long. The germline V gene has CDR1 SGHTA and CDR2 FQGNSA. Trimming removed 5 bases at V and 3 bases at J, with 8 bases between. CDR3 region: CASSLTNYEQYF. In DNA form, the CDR3 reads TGTGCCAGCAGCCTAACCAACTACGAGCAGTACTTC.

The chain links TRBV6-1 to TRBJ2-7; TRBD1 matches 9 bases. Germline CDR1 and CDR2: MNHNS and SASEGT. Germline trimming cut 3 bases from V and 5 bases from J; bases unmatched to any gene: 5. The CDR3 is 14 amino acids. The CDR3, as DNA: TGTGCCAGCAGTGACCGGGACAGGGTCCACGAGCAGTACTTC. Translating gives CASSDRDRVHEQYF.

The chain links TRBV25-1 to TRBJ2-1; 9 nucleotides match TRBD1. Germline V gene sequence: CDR1 MGHDK, CDR2 SYGVNS. CDR3 size: 15 residues. The ends lost 8 bases at V and 6 bases at J; junction bases unmatched: 11. This chain's CDR3 is CASGVTGGAPNEQFF. CDR3 bases: TGTGCCAGCGGGGTTACAGGGGGCGCCCCCAATGAGCAGTTCTTC.

This chain uses TRBV10-3 with TRBJ1-1; D is perhaps TRBD1 (6 bases). CDR3 length: 14 amino acids. Deletions cut 6 bases from V and 6 bases from J, with 17 bases between. Germline V gene data show CDR1 as ENHRY and CDR2 as SYGVKD. CDR3 sequence: CAIRPRGGEAEAFF. Written as DNA, the CDR3 is TGTGCCATCAGACCACGAGGGGGGGAAGCTGAAGCTTTCTTT.

CDR3 loop: CATSSGVAGVKNEQFF. DNA of the CDR3: TGTGCCACCAGCTCCGGGGTAGCGGGAGTAAAAAATGAGCAGTTCTTC. The rearrangement joins TRBV15 to TRBJ2-1, with 9 bases that match TRBD2. The germline V gene encodes CDR1 LNHNV and CDR2 YYDKDF (reference sequence). Trimming at V came to 5 bases and at J to 7 bases, leaving 12 bases not matched to a gene. There are 16 residues in the CDR3.

In DNA, the CDR3 is TGTGCCAGCAGCTTCGCCGGACAGGGGAAAACGTACTTC. It translates to CASSFAGQGKTYF. The chain carries TRBV7-9 and TRBJ2-7, with 9 positions matching TRBD1. The V gene's germline CDR1 is SEHNR and CDR2 FQNEAQ (reference sequence). The CDR3 covers 13 residues. The junction had 9 bases not matched to a gene; V was cut back by 3 bases and J by 12 bases.